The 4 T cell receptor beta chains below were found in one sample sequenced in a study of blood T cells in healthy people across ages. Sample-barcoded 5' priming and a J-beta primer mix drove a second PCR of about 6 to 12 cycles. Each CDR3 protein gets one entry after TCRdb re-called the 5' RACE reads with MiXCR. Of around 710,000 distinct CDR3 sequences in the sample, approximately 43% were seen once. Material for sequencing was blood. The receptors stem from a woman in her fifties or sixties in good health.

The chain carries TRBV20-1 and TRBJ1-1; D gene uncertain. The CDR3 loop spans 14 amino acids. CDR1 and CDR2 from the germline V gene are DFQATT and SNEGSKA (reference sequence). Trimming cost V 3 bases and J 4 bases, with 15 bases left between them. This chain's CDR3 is CSARWSPYGTEAFF. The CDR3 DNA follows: TGCAGTGCTAGGTGGTCGCCTTATGGCACTGAAGCTTTCTTT.

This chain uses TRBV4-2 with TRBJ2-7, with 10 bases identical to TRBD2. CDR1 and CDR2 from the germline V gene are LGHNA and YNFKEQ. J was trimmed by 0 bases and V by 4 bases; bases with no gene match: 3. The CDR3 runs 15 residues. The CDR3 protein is CASSPSSGSSYEQYF. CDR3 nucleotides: TGTGCCAGCAGCCCCTCTAGCGGGAGCTCCTACGAGCAGTACTTC.

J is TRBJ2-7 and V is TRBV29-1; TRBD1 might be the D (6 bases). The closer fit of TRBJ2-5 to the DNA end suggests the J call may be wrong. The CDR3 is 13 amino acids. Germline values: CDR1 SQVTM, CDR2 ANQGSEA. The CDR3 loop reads CSVEGAIGETQYF. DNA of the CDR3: TGCAGCGTTGAGGGGGCGATCGGGGAGACCCAGTACTTC.

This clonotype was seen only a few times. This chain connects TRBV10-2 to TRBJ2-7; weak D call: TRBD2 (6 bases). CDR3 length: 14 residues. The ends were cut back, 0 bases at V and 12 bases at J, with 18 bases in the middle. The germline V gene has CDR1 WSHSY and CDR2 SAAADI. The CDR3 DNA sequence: TGCGCCAGCAGTGAGTCGGAGGGAGCTGGGAATTGGTACTTC. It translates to CASSESEGAGNWYF.